These 28 T cell receptor beta chains were sequenced from one sample in a study of human T cells and chemical hapten exposure. The time point was: patch test 1, 2 weeks after DPC sensitization. The treatment is: therapeutic diphenylcyclopropenone sensitization with weekly scalp DPC. TCRdb redid the calling of the RACE reads with MiXCR, one entry per CDR3 protein. The table includes 300,000 to 400,000 distinct CDR3 sequences, around 6.9% detected once. The sequenced sample was whole blood, obtained in connection with sensitization to the hapten diphenylcyclopropenone (DPC). Receptor source: a woman aged 18-29 years with alopecia areata. Some clones in this sample may be carry-over from other donors' samples.

This clonotype was recorded many times. V and J are TRBV12-3 or TRBV12-4 and TRBJ2-2; tentative D call: TRBD1 (6 bases). The CDR3 is 16 amino acids. The V gene lost 4 bases and the J gene lost 4 bases, with 16 bases spanning the gap. The CDR3 nucleotides are TGTGCCAGCAGTTCGCCTAGGGGGTGGCCCACCGGGGAGCTGTTTTTT. Translating it yields CASSSPRGWPTGELFF.

There are many counts of this clonotype. The V call is TRBV10-2, the J call TRBJ1-4; tentatively, D is TRBD1 (6 bases). This CDR3 comprises 15 residues. Trimming took off 5 bases at V and 7 bases at J, with 17 bases between the two ends. CDR1 and CDR2 from the germline V gene are WSHSY and SAAADI. The CDR3 sequence is CASSYNRDKGEKLFF. The CDR3 DNA reads as TGCGCCAGCAGTTATAACAGGGATAAAGGTGAAAAACTGTTTTTT.

This clonotype has a handful of counts. The chain carries TRBV4-3 and TRBJ1-4; D is undetermined. The V gene's germline CDR1 is LGHNA and CDR2 YSLEER. CDR3 size: 14 residues. The V end was cut by 4 bases, the J end by 8 bases, with 14 bases between. DNA of the CDR3: TGCGCCAGCAGCCCGAGGCTGGGAGAAGAAAAACTGTTTTTT. Its protein is CASSPRLGEEKLFF.

Only a few counts were recorded for this clonotype. This chain uses TRBV2 with TRBJ2-2; D gene uncertain. The CDR3 is made up of 15 amino acids. V lost 4 bases and J 6 bases, leaving 15 bases between the germline ends. Looked up from germline, CDR1 is SNHLY and CDR2 is FYNNEI. CDR3 sequence: CASSGGQAGAGELFF. In DNA form, the CDR3 reads TGTGCCAGCAGTGGTGGTCAGGCTGGGGCCGGGGAGCTGTTTTTT.

The CDR3 bases are TGTGCCAGCAGCGTAGATCCACAACGCCTCAACGAGCAGTACTTC. Its protein is CASSVDPQRLNEQYF. The chain has TRBV9 and TRBJ2-7; no firm D call. V lost 0 bases to trimming and J lost 5 bases, with 15 bases between them. CDR1 SGDLS and CDR2 YYNGEE come from the germline V gene. This CDR3 is built from 15 residues.

The chain is built from TRBV7-9 and TRBJ1-5; D ambiguous. The V gene lost 5 bases and the J gene lost 1 base, with 12 bases spanning the gap. CDR3 size: 15 residues. From germline, CDR1 is SEHNR and CDR2 FQNEAQ (reference sequence). CDR3 DNA: TGTGCCAGCAGCACCAACAAGGCGAGCAATCAGCCCCAGCATTTT. This codes for CASSTNKASNQPQHF.

This clonotype was observed at least ten times. This chain links TRBV6-2 or TRBV6-3 with TRBJ2-5; D gene unclear. The CDR3 consists of 13 residues. V gave up 7 bases and J gave up 1 base, with 10 bases separating them. Germline lookup yields CDR1 MNHEY and CDR2 SVGEGT. CDR3 region: CASIESAQETQYF. The CDR3 DNA follows: TGTGCCAGCATAGAGTCGGCCCAAGAGACCCAGTACTTC.

The chain uses TRBV18 and TRBJ1-4; perhaps TRBD1 as D (5 bases). Per germline, CDR1 KGHSH and CDR2 LQKENI. The CDR3 is 15 amino acids. V shed 3 bases and J shed 4 bases, with 12 bases lying between them. The CDR3: CASSPSDNHNEKLFF. DNA of the CDR3: TGTGCCAGCTCACCTTCGGACAACCATAATGAAAAACTGTTTTTT.

V gene TRBV6-2 or TRBV6-3 combines with J gene TRBJ2-3; 7 bases fit TRBD2. V gave up 10 bases and J gave up 0 bases; unmatched junction bases: 10. The CDR3 is 15 amino acids. The germline V gene encodes CDR1 MNHEY and CDR2 SVGEGT. The chain's CDR3 is CATKLGRGSTDTQYF. The CDR3 nucleotides are TGTGCCACCAAACTGGGGCGGGGGAGCACAGATACGCAGTATTTT.

This rearrangement joins TRBV4-2 to TRBJ2-3; 11 nucleotides match TRBD1. CDR1 is LGHNA, CDR2 YNFKEQ, per germline. J was trimmed by 4 bases and V by 3 bases; bases with no gene match: 6. CDR3 length: 16 residues. The CDR3 region is CASSHPGTGGADTQYF. Written as DNA, the CDR3 is TGTGCCAGCAGCCATCCCGGGACAGGGGGAGCAGATACGCAGTATTTT.

This clonotype was counted many times. The genes are TRBV6-4 and TRBJ2-1, with 11 bases lining up with TRBD1. Germline V gene sequence: CDR1 MRHNA, CDR2 SNTAGT. The CDR3 length is 16 residues. Losses at the gene ends were 4 bases for V and 6 bases for J; bases not matched to a gene: 8. Here the CDR3 DNA reads TGTGCCAGCAGTGCCCAGGGCGGGACAGGGGGCAATGAGCAGTTCTTC. Translation gives CASSAQGGTGGNEQFF.

This clonotype occurred a few times. V and J are TRBV18 and TRBJ2-1, with D tentatively TRBD2 (6 bases). The ends were cut back, 0 bases at V and 13 bases at J, with 19 bases in the middle. Germline loops: CDR1 KGHSH, CDR2 LQKENI. The CDR3 is 15 amino acids. The CDR3 DNA is TGTGCCAGCTCACCACCCGGGAGTGAGGGGTTGAAACAGTTCTTC. This sequence encodes CASSPPGSEGLKQFF.

This clonotype has ten or more counts. The rearrangement links TRBV12-3 or TRBV12-4 to TRBJ1-4, with a tentative D call TRBD1 (6 bases). Trimming took off 4 bases at V and 7 bases at J, with 13 bases between the two ends. CDR3 length: 14 amino acids. The CDR3 here is CASSSTGFAEKLFF. CDR3 coding DNA: TGTGCCAGCAGTTCCACAGGGTTTGCTGAAAAACTGTTTTTT.

In this sample, this clonotype turned up a few times. The chain uses TRBV7-9 and TRBJ1-2, with a possible D match to TRBD1 (5 bases). Per the germline V gene, CDR1 is SEHNR and CDR2 is FQNEAQ (reference sequence). This CDR3 is built from 16 residues. The V and J ends lost 4 bases and 8 bases respectively, with 23 bases between them. For the CDR3, the DNA is TGTGCCAGCAGCTCGAGAGGAGGGGTGGTTCTGGGAGGCTACACCTTC. Its protein product is CASSSRGGVVLGGYTF.

V is TRBV6-1 and J is TRBJ2-7; D gene unclear. The CDR3 is made up of 13 amino acids. V shed 8 bases and J shed 7 bases, with 18 bases lying between them. Germline CDR1 and CDR2: MNHNS and SASEGT. The CDR3, as DNA: TGTGCCAGCCTCCCCCACATTATGGGGGAGCAGTACTTC. It yields the protein CASLPHIMGEQYF.

This clonotype has just a few counts. The V and J genes are TRBV28 and TRBJ2-7, with D hard to call. CDR3 length: 12 amino acids. Per the germline V gene, CDR1 is MDHEN and CDR2 is SYDVKM. V dropped 6 bases and J dropped 2 bases, with 8 bases sitting between them. Here the CDR3 reads CASSPWAYEQYF. CDR3 in DNA: TGTGCCAGCAGCCCGTGGGCCTACGAGCAGTACTTC. Drawing the rest from reference TRBV28 and TRBJ2-7, the complete variable domain is DVKVTQSSRYLVKRTGEKVFLECVQDMDHENMFWYRQDPGLGLRLIYFSYDVKMKEKGDIPEGYSVSREKKERFSLILESASTNQTSMYLCASSPWAYEQYFGPGTRLTVT.

V is TRBV11-2 and J is TRBJ2-3; 9 nucleotides match TRBD1. V shed 1 base and J 8 bases; nucleotides not matched to a gene: 10. The germline gives CDR1 SGHAT, CDR2 FQNNGV. The CDR3 is 16 amino acids. The CDR3: CASSLARITGGLTQYF. CDR3 nucleotides: TGTGCCAGCAGCTTAGCCCGGATAACAGGGGGCCTTACGCAGTATTTT. The complete variable domain, with remaining parts taken from reference TRBV11-2 and TRBJ2-3, reads EAGVAQSPRYKIIEKRQSVAFWCNPISGHATLYWYQQILGQGPKLLIQFQNNGVVDDSQLPKDRFSAERLKGVDSTLKIQPAKLEDSAVYLCASSLARITGGLTQYFGPGTRLTVL.

This clonotype has ten or more counts. The genes are TRBV4-3 and TRBJ1-1, with a tentative D call TRBD1 (5 bases). V was pared by 2 bases and J by 5 bases, with 12 bases between. CDR3 length: 14 residues. Looked up from germline, CDR1 is LGHNA and CDR2 is YSLEER. In DNA form, the CDR3 reads TGCGCCAGCAGCCAAATCAGGGAGGATACTGAAGCTTTCTTT. Amino acids: CASSQIREDTEAFF.

This clonotype was recorded a few times. V gene TRBV4-1 combines with J gene TRBJ1-6; weak D call: TRBD1 (6 bases). Trimming pared 1 base from V and 8 bases from J, leaving 9 bases between. Germline CDR1 is MGHRA and CDR2 is YSYEKL. The CDR3 has 14 amino acids. The CDR3 DNA sequence: TGCGCCAGCAGCCAAGGGGACACCGATTCACCCCTCCACTTT. It translates to CASSQGDTDSPLHF.

This clonotype has ten or more counts. The V and J genes are TRBV11-2 and TRBJ2-7; D possibly uses TRBD1 or TRBD2 (5 bases each). The CDR3 loop spans 14 amino acids. Germline CDR1 is SGHAT and CDR2 is FQNNGV. V was trimmed by 5 bases and J by 2 bases, leaving 13 bases between them. The CDR3 DNA follows: TGTGCCAGCAGCCATCCGGGACGCGCCTACGAGCAGTACTTC. Residues: CASSHPGRAYEQYF.

This clonotype was recorded at least ten times. The V call is TRBV29-1, the J call TRBJ1-1, with 10 positions matching TRBD1. The J segment lost 5 bases and the V segment lost 7 bases, leaving 10 bases of the junction unmatched. The CDR3 totals 14 residues. CDR1 and CDR2 (germline): SQVTM, ANQGSEA. CDR3 sequence reads: CSAFDRGLETEAFF. CDR3 coding DNA: TGCAGCGCCTTTGACAGGGGGCTAGAGACTGAAGCTTTCTTT.

This clonotype was seen ten or more times. V gene TRBV5-1 combines with J gene TRBJ2-4; D remains ambiguous. The V gene's germline CDR1 is SGHRS and CDR2 YFSETQ. V gave up 1 base and J gave up 4 bases, with 0 bases separating them. This CDR3 is built from 11 residues. The CDR3 coding sequence is TGCGCCAGCAGCTTGAAAAACATTCAGTACTTC. The encoded protein is CASSLKNIQYF.

This chain connects TRBV19 to TRBJ1-2; possibly TRBD1 for D (6 bases). The CDR3 length is 13 residues. Per germline, CDR1 LNHDA and CDR2 SQIVND (reference sequence). The ends were cut back, 5 bases at V and 2 bases at J, with 9 bases in the middle. The CDR3 region is CASSVQGNYGYTF. DNA of the CDR3: TGTGCCAGTAGTGTACAGGGAAACTATGGCTACACCTTC.

This clonotype was found many times. The genes are TRBV3-1 and TRBJ2-3; 12 bases agree with TRBD2. The V gene's germline CDR1 is LGHDT and CDR2 YNNKEL (reference sequence). Trimming took 4 bases from V and 7 from J; bases not matched to a gene: 3. The CDR3 totals 14 residues. The CDR3 reads CASSPTSGGNTQYF. The CDR3 DNA is TGTGCCAGCAGCCCAACTAGCGGGGGGAATACGCAGTATTTT.

This chain uses TRBV13 with TRBJ1-4; D unclear. The CDR3 consists of 12 residues. The germline gives CDR1 PRHDT, CDR2 FYEKMQ (reference sequence). V was trimmed by 5 bases and J by 6 bases, leaving 7 bases between them. The CDR3 bases are TGTGCCAGCAGCGGACCGGATGAAAAACTGTTTTTT. This sequence encodes CASSGPDEKLFF. Supplemented by reference TRBV13 and TRBJ1-4, the full variable domain reads AAGVIQSPRHLIKEKRETATLKCYPIPRHDTVYWYQQGPGQDPQFLISFYEKMQSDKGSIPDRFSAQQFSDYHSELNMSSLELGDSALYFCASSGPDEKLFFGSGTQLSVL.

This clonotype appeared a few times. The chain couples TRBV19 to TRBJ1-2; 7 bases fit TRBD1. The J segment lost 4 bases and the V segment lost 9 bases, leaving 11 bases of the junction unmatched. The germline gives CDR1 LNHDA, CDR2 SQIVND (reference sequence). The CDR3 has 14 amino acids. The CDR3 protein is CARPTGRFIYGYTF. CDR3 DNA: TGTGCCAGACCGACAGGGAGATTTATCTATGGCTACACCTTC.

This clonotype was detected many times. The rearrangement links TRBV5-1 to TRBJ2-3, with TRBD1 as a possible D gene (6 bases). Trimming removed 2 bases from V and 2 bases from J, with 12 bases in between. CDR1 SGHRS and CDR2 YFSETQ come from the germline V gene. This CDR3 is built from 15 residues. The CDR3 region is CASSLGGAHTDTQYF. The CDR3, as DNA: TGCGCCAGCAGCTTAGGGGGAGCACACACAGATACGCAGTATTTT. The full variable domain, completed using reference TRBV5-1 and TRBJ2-3, is KAGVTQTPRYLIKTRGQQVTLSCSPISGHRSVSWYQQTPGQGLQFLFEYFSETQRNKGNFPGRFSGRQFSNSRSEMNVSTLELGDSALYLCASSLGGAHTDTQYFGPGTRLTVL.

This clonotype was counted a few times. The chain uses TRBV6-5 and TRBJ2-3; unclear D gene. Trimming removed 5 bases from V and 2 bases from J, with 11 bases in between. The V gene's germline CDR1 is MNHEY and CDR2 SVGAGI. The CDR3 has 14 amino acids. CDR3 in amino acids: CASSTGPHTDTQYF. Written as DNA, the CDR3 is TGTGCCAGCAGTACCGGGCCTCACACAGATACGCAGTATTTT.